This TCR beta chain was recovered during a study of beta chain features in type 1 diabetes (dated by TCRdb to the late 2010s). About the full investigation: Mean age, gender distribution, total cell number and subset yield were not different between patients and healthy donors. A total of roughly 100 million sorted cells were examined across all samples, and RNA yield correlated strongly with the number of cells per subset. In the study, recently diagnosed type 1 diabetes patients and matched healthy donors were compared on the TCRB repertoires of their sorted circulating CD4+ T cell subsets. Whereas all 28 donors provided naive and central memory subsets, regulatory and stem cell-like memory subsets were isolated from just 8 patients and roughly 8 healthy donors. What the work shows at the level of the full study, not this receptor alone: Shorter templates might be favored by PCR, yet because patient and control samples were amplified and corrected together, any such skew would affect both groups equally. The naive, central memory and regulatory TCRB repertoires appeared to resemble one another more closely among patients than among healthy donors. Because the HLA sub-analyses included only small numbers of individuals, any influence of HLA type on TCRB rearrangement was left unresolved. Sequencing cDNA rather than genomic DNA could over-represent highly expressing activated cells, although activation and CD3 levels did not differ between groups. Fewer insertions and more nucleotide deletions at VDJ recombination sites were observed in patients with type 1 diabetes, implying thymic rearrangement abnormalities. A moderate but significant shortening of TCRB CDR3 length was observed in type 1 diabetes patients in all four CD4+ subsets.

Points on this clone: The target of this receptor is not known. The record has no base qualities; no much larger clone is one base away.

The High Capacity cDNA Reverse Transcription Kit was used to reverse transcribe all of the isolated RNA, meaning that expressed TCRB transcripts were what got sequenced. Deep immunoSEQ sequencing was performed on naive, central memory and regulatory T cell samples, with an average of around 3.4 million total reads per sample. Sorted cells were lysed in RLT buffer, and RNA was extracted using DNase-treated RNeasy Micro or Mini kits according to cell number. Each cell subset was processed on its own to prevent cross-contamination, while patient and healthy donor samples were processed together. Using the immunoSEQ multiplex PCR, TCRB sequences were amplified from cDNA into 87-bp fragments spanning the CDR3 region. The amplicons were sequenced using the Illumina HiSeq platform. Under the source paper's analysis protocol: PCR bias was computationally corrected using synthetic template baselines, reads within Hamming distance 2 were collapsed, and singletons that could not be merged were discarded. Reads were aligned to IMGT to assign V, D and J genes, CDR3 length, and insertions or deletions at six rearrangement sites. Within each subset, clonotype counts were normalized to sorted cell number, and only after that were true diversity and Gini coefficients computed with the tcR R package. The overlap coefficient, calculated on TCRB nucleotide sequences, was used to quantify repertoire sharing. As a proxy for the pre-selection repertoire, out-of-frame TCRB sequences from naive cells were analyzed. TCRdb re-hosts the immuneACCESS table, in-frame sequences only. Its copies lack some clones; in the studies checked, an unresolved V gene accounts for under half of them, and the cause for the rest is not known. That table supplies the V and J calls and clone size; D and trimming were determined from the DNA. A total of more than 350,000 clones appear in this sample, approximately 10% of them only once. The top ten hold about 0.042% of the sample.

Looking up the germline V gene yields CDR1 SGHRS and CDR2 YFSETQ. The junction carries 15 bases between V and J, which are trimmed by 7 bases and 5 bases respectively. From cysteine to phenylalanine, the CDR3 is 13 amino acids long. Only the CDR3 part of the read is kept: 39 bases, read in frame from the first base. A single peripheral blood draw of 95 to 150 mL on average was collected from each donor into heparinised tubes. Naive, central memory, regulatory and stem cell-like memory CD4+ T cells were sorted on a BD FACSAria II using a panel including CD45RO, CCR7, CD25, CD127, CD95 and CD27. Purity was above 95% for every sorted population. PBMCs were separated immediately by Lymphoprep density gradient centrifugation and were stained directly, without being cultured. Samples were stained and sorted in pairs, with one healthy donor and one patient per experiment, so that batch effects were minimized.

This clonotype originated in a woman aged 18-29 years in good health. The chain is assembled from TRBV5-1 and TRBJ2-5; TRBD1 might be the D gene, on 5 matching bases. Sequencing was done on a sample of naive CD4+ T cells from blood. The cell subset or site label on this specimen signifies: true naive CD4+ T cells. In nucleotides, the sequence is TGCGCCAGCCAGGTCCAGGGATGGGAGACCCAGTACTTC. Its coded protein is CASQVQGWETQYF.